The 10 T cell receptor beta chains in this list originate from one sample, sequenced in a study of T cells in Graves' hyperthyroidism and ophthalmopathy (dated by TCRdb to about 2019). The library was obtained by multiplex PCR. Data came from an Illumina HiSeq 2000. The TCR beta CDR3 regions were amplified from the RNA transcripts. A first-round RT-PCR of the TCR CDR3 used the HTBI primer set with the Qiagen OneStep RT-PCR kit. The public reads were reprocessed in TCRdb via fastp at Q25 and MiXCR, keeping in-frame beta chains. CDR3 protein sequences are deduplicated, and each keeps its most common genes and DNA. Recorded for this sample are fewer than 250,000 distinct CDR3 sequences; roughly a quarter of them occurred a single time. The ten largest clones capture about a third of the sample. Input material: blood. The receptors shown here come from a woman in her forties with Graves' ophthalmopathy.

Ten or more counts support this clonotype. The V call is TRBV28, the J call TRBJ2-4, with 8 bases fitting TRBD1. J gave up 7 bases and V 5 bases, and 10 bases lay outside the gene matches. The CDR3 is 15 residues long. CDR1 and CDR2 from the germline V gene are MDHEN and SYDVKM. The CDR3 here is CASSPPQGAGNIQYF. The CDR3 coding sequence is TGTGCCAGCAGTCCCCCGCAGGGGGCGGGGAACATTCAGTACTTC.

This sequence joins TRBV12-5 and TRBJ2-2, with D hard to call. Trimming pared 2 bases from V and 3 bases from J, leaving 7 bases between. This CDR3 region has 14 residues. CDR1 LGHNT and CDR2 FRNRAP come from the germline V gene. CDR3 nucleotides: TGTGCTAGTGGTTTGCCACAAGACACCGGGGAGCTGTTTTTT. Translation: CASGLPQDTGELFF.

This clonotype has just one count. The chain is built from TRBV6-5 and TRBJ1-3; D is perhaps TRBD1 (5 bases). This CDR3 spans 15 amino acids. V was clipped by 0 bases and J by 3 bases, with 9 bases between them. Germline loops: CDR1 MNHEY, CDR2 SVGAGI. For the CDR3, the DNA is TGTGCCAGCAGTTACTCGAGTGGGGGTGGAAACACCATATATTTT. Its translation is CASSYSSGGGNTIYF.

This clonotype appeared many times. The rearrangement uses TRBV28 and TRBJ1-1, with D maybe TRBD1 (5 bases). The germline V gene encodes CDR1 MDHEN and CDR2 SYDVKM. The CDR3 sequence is 13 residues long. Trimming took 8 bases from V and 5 from J, leaving 15 bases between them. CDR3 DNA: TGTGCCAGCCTCGGTGGAGGGGCGACTGAAGCTTTCTTT. It encodes CASLGGGATEAFF. The whole variable domain, filled in from reference TRBV28 and TRBJ1-1, reads DVKVTQSSRYLVKRTGEKVFLECVQDMDHENMFWYRQDPGLGLRLIYFSYDVKMKEKGDIPEGYSVSREKKERFSLILESASTNQTSMYLCASLGGGATEAFFGQGTRLTVV.

This clonotype appeared many times. Here the CDR3 reads CASSRGTRDEQYF. CDR3 in DNA: TGTGCCAGCAGCCGAGGGACCAGAGACGAGCAGTACTTC. This chain joins TRBV7-2 and TRBJ2-7, with D perhaps being TRBD1 or TRBD2 (5 bases each). Trimming removed 5 bases from V and 5 bases from J, with 13 bases in between. The germline V gene has CDR1 SGHTA and CDR2 FQGNSA. There are 13 residues in the CDR3.

This clonotype showed up many times. The V and J genes are TRBV3-1 and TRBJ1-5; 9 bases fit TRBD1. Per the germline V gene, CDR1 is LGHDT and CDR2 is YNNKEL (reference sequence). Trimming at V came to 6 bases and at J to 6 bases, leaving 9 bases not matched to a gene. The CDR3 loop spans 15 amino acids. CDR3 DNA: TGTGCCAGCAGTCCTACAGGGGGCGCGTTTCAGCCCCAGCATTTT. This encodes CASSPTGGAFQPQHF.

This clonotype was observed at least ten times. The J gene is TRBJ2-4, the V gene TRBV28; 9 bases line up with TRBD1. The ends lost 3 bases at V and 8 bases at J; junction bases unmatched: 11. The CDR3 spans 16 residues. Germline loops: CDR1 MDHEN, CDR2 SYDVKM. For the CDR3, the DNA is TGTGCCAGCAGTTTTTCCGGGACAGGGATTATGGACATTCAGTACTTC. Residues: CASSFSGTGIMDIQYF.

In this sample, this clonotype turned up many times. The CDR3 DNA reads TGTGCCAGTAGTATACTTCCTCAGGAATCAGGGAATCAGCCCCAGCATTTT. It translates to CASSILPQESGNQPQHF. The chain carries TRBV19 and TRBJ1-5, with D tentatively TRBD1 (5 bases). The length of the CDR3 is 17 residues. V lost 2 bases and J 4 bases, leaving 18 bases between the germline ends. Per germline, CDR1 LNHDA and CDR2 SQIVND (reference sequence).

This clonotype was seen repeatedly, ten times or more. The rearrangement uses TRBV28 and TRBJ2-5; 7 bases line up with TRBD2. The CDR3 contains 16 residues. The V gene's germline CDR1 is MDHEN and CDR2 SYDVKM. V gave up 7 bases and J gave up 0 bases; unmatched junction bases: 11. The CDR3 here is CASILGPSGHQETQYF. CDR3 in DNA: TGTGCCAGCATACTCGGGCCTAGCGGCCACCAAGAGACCCAGTACTTC.

The rearrangement links TRBV15 to TRBJ1-2, with a tentative D call TRBD1 (5 bases). This CDR3 is 15 amino acids long. Germline-derived CDR1 and CDR2 are LNHNV and YYDKDF (reference sequence). Deletions cut 1 base from V and 2 bases from J, with 11 bases between. CDR3 amino acids: CATSRVGQGNYGYTF. As DNA, the CDR3 is TGTGCCACCAGCAGAGTCGGGCAGGGCAACTATGGCTACACCTTC. Complete variable domain (other parts from reference TRBV15 and TRBJ1-2): DAMVIQNPRYQVTQFGKPVTLSCSQTLNHNVMYWYQQKSSQAPKLLFHYYDKDFNNEADTPDNFQSRRPNTSFCFLDIRSPGLGDTAMYLCATSRVGQGNYGYTFGSGTRLTVV.